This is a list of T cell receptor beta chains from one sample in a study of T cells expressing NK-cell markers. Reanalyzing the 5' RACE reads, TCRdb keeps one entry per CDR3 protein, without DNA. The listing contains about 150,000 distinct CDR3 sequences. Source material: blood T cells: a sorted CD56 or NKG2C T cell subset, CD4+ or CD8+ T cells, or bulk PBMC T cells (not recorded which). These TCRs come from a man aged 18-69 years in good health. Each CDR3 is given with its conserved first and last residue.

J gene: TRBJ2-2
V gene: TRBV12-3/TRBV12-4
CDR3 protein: CASSSLAGGPVTGELFF

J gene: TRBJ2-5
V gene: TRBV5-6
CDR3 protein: CASSFGGLRVQETQYF

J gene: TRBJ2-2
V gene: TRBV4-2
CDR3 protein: CASSQGLWESTGELFF

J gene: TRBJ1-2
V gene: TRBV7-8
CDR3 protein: CASSPWDRPGYTF

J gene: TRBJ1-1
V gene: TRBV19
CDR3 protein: CASVNVGWTEAFF

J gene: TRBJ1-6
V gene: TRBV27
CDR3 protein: CASTQGWSSYNSPLHF

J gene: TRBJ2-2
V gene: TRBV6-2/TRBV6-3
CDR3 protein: CASSYSSLATRSSNTGELFF

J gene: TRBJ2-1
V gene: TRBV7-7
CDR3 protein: CASSFGTGTYNEQFF

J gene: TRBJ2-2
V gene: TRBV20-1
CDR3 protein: CSAPRGATGELFF

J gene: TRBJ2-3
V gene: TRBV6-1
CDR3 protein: CASSPPSWRGGQDTQYF

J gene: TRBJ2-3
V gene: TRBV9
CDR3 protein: CASSGQRGGFDTQYF

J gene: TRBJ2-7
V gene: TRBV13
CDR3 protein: CASSFSGGSSYEQYF

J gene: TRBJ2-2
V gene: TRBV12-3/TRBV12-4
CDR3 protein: CASSLGGGRRAGELFF

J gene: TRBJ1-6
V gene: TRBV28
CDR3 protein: CATRLAGHLNSPLHF

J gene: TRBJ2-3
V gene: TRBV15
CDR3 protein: CATSLARGLTDTQYF

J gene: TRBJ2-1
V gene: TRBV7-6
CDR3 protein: CASSLAGLAGGPYNEQFF

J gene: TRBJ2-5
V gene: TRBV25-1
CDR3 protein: CASSELGSFETQYF

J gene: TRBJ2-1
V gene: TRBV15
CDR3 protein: CATSRSLYAGAAYNEQFF

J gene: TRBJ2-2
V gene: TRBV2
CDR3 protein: CASSEGTDTGELFF

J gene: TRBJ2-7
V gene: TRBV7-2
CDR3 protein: CASSLAASGEMQYF

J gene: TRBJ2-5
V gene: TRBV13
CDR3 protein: CASSLGQAETQYF

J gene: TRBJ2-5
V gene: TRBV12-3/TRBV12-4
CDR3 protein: CASSLTGATSGVTYQETQYF

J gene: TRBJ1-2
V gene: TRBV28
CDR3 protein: CASSLTGGIGNYGYTF

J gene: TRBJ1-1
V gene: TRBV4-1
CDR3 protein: CASSRSENTEAFF

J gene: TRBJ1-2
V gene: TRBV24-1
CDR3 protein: CATSDTRTGAGYTF

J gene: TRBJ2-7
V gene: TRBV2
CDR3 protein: CASSEANSGQVTYEQYF

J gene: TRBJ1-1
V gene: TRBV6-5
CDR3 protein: CASSYSGSYTEAFF

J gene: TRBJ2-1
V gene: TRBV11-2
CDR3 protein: CASSLGLFQFNEQFF

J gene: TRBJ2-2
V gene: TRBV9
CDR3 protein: CASSRVPGELFF

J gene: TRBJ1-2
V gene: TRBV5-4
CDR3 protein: CASSLDPDTPYGYTF

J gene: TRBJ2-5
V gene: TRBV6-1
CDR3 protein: CASNRLAGVKETQYF

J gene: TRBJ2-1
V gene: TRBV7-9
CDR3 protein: CASSLGTGGRRNEQFF

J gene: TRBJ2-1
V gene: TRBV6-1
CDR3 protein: CASSDEGQGGNEQFF

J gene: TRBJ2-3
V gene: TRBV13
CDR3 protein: CASSSRDRGPTDTQYF

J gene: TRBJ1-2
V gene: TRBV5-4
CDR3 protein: CASSLLGQGASGYTF

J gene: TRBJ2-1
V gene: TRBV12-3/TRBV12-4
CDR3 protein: CASSYLAGGYNEQFF

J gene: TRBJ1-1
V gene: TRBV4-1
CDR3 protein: CASSQEQGMNTEAFF

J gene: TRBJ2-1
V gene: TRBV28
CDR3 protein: CASRKTSGGYNEQFF

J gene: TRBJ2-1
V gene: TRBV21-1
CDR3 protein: CASRSRGANDNEQFF

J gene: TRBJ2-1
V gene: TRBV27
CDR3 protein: CASNPRDRGHEQFF

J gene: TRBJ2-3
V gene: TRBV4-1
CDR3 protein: CASSQGLAGGLGTDTQYF